Listed below are T cell receptor beta chains from one sample, sequenced in a study of blood T cell repertoires in COVID-19. Assay: immunoSEQ multiplex PCR; the TCRdb copy retains only in-frame clones and omits some. The table has about 170,000 clones, around 87% seen once; the top ten hold roughly 7.3%. Sample: peripheral blood. Receptors were obtained from a woman older than 75 in a cohort sampled during active or convalescent COVID-19. Each CDR3 is given with its conserved first and last residue. A D gene is named only where the DNA matches it firmly. Clone size is not always given. Where it is, it says once, few, many or a class for expanded clones.

d_gene,v_gene,j_gene,abundance,CDR3nt,CDR3aa
TRBD2,TRBV3-1/TRBV3-2,TRBJ2-5,NA,TGTGCCAGCAGCCAAGGGACTAGCGGACTACAAGAGACCCAGTACTTC,CASSQGTSGLQETQYF
NA,TRBV18,TRBJ1-2,NA,TGTGCCAGCTCAGCGGAGCTTAGATATGGCTACACCTTC,CASSAELRYGYTF
NA,TRBV7-9,TRBJ1-1,NA,TGTGCCAGCAGCTATCAGGCGGGGGACACTGAAGCTTTCTTT,CASSYQAGDTEAFF
NA,TRBV21-1,TRBJ2-2,NA,TGTGCCAGCAGCAAAGTGGCGGGGGCGAACACCGGGGAGCTGTTTTTT,CASSKVAGANTGELFF
TRBD1,TRBV11-3,TRBJ2-2,NA,TGTGCCAGCAGCTCAAACAGGGGCCCGAACACGAAGGTGTCCGGGGAGCTGTTTTTT,CASSSNRGPNTKVSGELFF
NA,TRBV7-2,TRBJ2-3,NA,TGTGCCAGCAGACCGGGGGACCCAGATACGCAGTATTTT,CASRPGDPDTQYF
NA,TRBV5-4,TRBJ2-7,NA,TGTGCCAGCAGCTTAGAGGGTGGGGTCCGATTCTACGAGCAGTACTTC,CASSLEGGVRFYEQYF
NA,TRBV30,TRBJ2-1,NA,TGTGCCTGGAAACGGTCTCTCCGCAGGGGCGATGAGCAGTTCTTC,CAWKRSLRRGDEQFF
TRBD1,TRBV3-1/TRBV3-2,TRBJ1-4,NA,TGTGCCAGCAGCCAAGGACAGGGTCCTGCTAATGAAAAACTGTTTTTT,CASSQGQGPANEKLFF
NA,TRBV6-2/TRBV6-3,TRBJ2-3,few,TGTGCCAGCAGTTACGGAAAAGCGAGCACAGATACGCAGTATTTT,CASSYGKASTDTQYF
TRBD2,TRBV13,TRBJ2-3,NA,TGTGCCAGCAGCCGACTAGCGGGGGGTCGCACAGATACGCAGTATTTT,CASSRLAGGRTDTQYF
NA,TRBV7-9,TRBJ1-4,NA,TGTGCCAGCAGCTCGGGGAGGAATGAAAAACTGTTTTTT,CASSSGRNEKLFF
TRBD1,TRBV30,TRBJ1-2,NA,TGTGCCTGGAGGCCTACGGGACAGTTCTATGGCTACACCTTC,CAWRPTGQFYGYTF
NA,TRBV7-2,TRBJ1-1,NA,TGTGCCAGCAGCTTACCGTTGAACACTGAAGCTTTCTTT,CASSLPLNTEAFF
NA,TRBV27,TRBJ2-7,NA,TGTGCCAGCAGTTTCGGAGGGTGGGGATCCTACGAGCAGTACTTC,CASSFGGWGSYEQYF
TRBD1,TRBV2,TRBJ1-4,NA,TGTGCCAGCAGTATTTTTTCAGGGGGCGGGGTTGAAAAACTGTTTTTT,CASSIFSGGGVEKLFF
TRBD1,TRBV19,TRBJ2-4,NA,TGTGCCAGTAGTATAAAGCGGGACAGGGGGCTTTACTTC,CASSIKRDRGLYF
NA,TRBV5-6,TRBJ2-3,NA,TGTGCCAGCAGCGTTACAGGGCGGAGGCTTCTTTCCGATACGCAGTATTTT,CASSVTGRRLLSDTQYF
NA,TRBV11-3,TRBJ2-3,NA,TGTGCCAGCAGCTCAAGGACTTCTTATGAGCGCGATACGCAGTATTTT,CASSSRTSYERDTQYF
TRBD1,TRBV7-9,TRBJ1-1,NA,TGTGCCAGCAGCCCAGGGGGAGTCGAAGCTTTCTTT,CASSPGGVEAFF
NA,TRBV5-1,TRBJ2-1,NA,TGCGCCAGCAGCTTAATTCCTGCTCCGGGTAAGCAGTTCTTC,CASSLIPAPGKQFF
NA,TRBV2,TRBJ2-2,NA,TGTGCCAGCAGTGCTATCGAGACAGGAGCCGCGAACACCGGGGAGCTGTTTTTT,CASSAIETGAANTGELFF
TRBD1,TRBV3-1/TRBV3-2,TRBJ2-5,once,TGTGCCAGCAGCCAACAGAAAGGGGGCCGGGAGACCCAGTACTTC,CASSQQKGGRETQYF
NA,TRBV5-1,TRBJ1-2,NA,TGCGCCAGCAGCTTGTCAGGGGCTCACCTTGGGGGGGATGGCTACACCTTC,CASSLSGAHLGGDGYTF
NA,TRBV5-4,TRBJ2-5,NA,TGTGCCAGCTCAGGGGCCATCCAAGAGACCCAGTACTTC,CASSGAIQETQYF
TRBD1,TRBV20-1,TRBJ1-4,NA,TGCAGTGCTAGTGGTGGGGGACAGGGGGCAGGAAAACTGTTTTTT,CSASGGGQGAGKLFF
NA,TRBV5-1,TRBJ1-5,NA,TGCGCCAGCAGCTTAGCAGGGCTAAATCAGCCCCAGCATTTT,CASSLAGLNQPQHF
TRBD1,TRBV7-6,TRBJ1-5,once,TGTGCCAGCAGCCAAACAGGGGATCAGCCCCAGCATTTT,CASSQTGDQPQHF
NA,TRBV5-1,TRBJ1-2,few,TGCGCCAGCAGCTTGTCAGCTAACTATGGCTACACCTTC,CASSLSANYGYTF
TRBD1,TRBV11-2,TRBJ2-2,NA,TGTGCCAGCAGCGGGGACAGCAACGGGGAGCTGTTTTTT,CASSGDSNGELFF
TRBD1,TRBV10-3,TRBJ1-5,NA,TGTGCCATCAGTGAGGCACCGGGACAGGGGAATCAGCCCCAGCATTTT,CAISEAPGQGNQPQHF
NA,TRBV12-3/TRBV12-4,TRBJ2-2,once,TGTGCCAGCAGATCCGGGACCGGGGAGCTGTTTTTT,CASRSGTGELFF
TRBD2,TRBV5-1,TRBJ2-5,NA,TGCGCCAGCGCCGGGACTAGCGGAGGAGAGACCCAGTACTTC,CASAGTSGGETQYF
NA,TRBV19,TRBJ2-5,NA,TGTGCCAGTAGTACGTACCAAGAGACCCAGTACTTC,CASSTYQETQYF
TRBD2,TRBV3-1/TRBV3-2,TRBJ2-1,NA,TGTGCCAGCAGCCTCCAGGGGGCACTAGCGGGAGGGCCCCAGTTCTTC,CASSLQGALAGGPQFF
NA,TRBV3-1/TRBV3-2,TRBJ2-1,few,TGTGCCAGCAGCCCCTGGAGGGGTTCCTACAATGAGCAGTTCTTC,CASSPWRGSYNEQFF
NA,TRBV3-1/TRBV3-2,TRBJ1-4,NA,TGTGCCAGCAGCCCCCTTAGAACCTCTAGAGAAAAACTGTTTTTT,CASSPLRTSREKLFF
TRBD2,TRBV5-1,TRBJ2-5,once,TGCGCCAGCAGTTTGACTAGCGGGAGGGCCGGAGAGACCCAGTACTTC,CASSLTSGRAGETQYF
TRBD1,TRBV15,TRBJ1-1,NA,TGTGCCACCAGCAGAGGCGACAGGGATTTGCGAGCTTTCTTT,CATSRGDRDLRAFF
NA,TRBV29-1,TRBJ2-5,NA,TGCAGCGTTGCGTCACTATCGGAAGAGACCCAGTACTTC,CSVASLSEETQYF
TRBD2,TRBV6-5,TRBJ2-3,NA,TGTGCCAGCAGTTACGCGGGGGGCCGCACAGATACGCAGTATTTT,CASSYAGGRTDTQYF
TRBD2,TRBV10-3,TRBJ2-3,NA,TGTGCCATCACCCCCCGCGCGGGGGGGCCAAATACCCACACAGATACGCAGTATTTT,CAITPRAGGPNTHTDTQYF
TRBD2,TRBV2,TRBJ2-3,few,TGTGCCAGCAGTGAAGCAATCGTAGCGGGAGGGATGGATACGCAGTATTTT,CASSEAIVAGGMDTQYF
TRBD1,TRBV5-1,TRBJ1-2,few,TGCGCCAGCAGCCTGATGGCAGGACTCGGACAGGGGAACTATGGCTACACCTTC,CASSLMAGLGQGNYGYTF
TRBD1,TRBV9,TRBJ1-2,NA,TGTGCCAGCAGCACCCACCATCGACAGGGCTATGGCTACACCTTC,CASSTHHRQGYGYTF
TRBD2,TRBV24-1,TRBJ2-1,NA,TGTGCCACCAGTGTCCAACTAGCGGGGGGCCCTCAATCGCAGTTCTTC,CATSVQLAGGPQSQFF